This TCR beta chain was identified during a study of blood T cell repertoires in COVID-19 (dated by TCRdb to 2020 to 2022). Turning to the overall study: Samples covering the acute and convalescent phases of COVID-19 were provided by collaborators in the United States, Italy and Spain. A de-identified subject ID, COVID-19 status, age in years and sex were almost always included in the sample metadata. The repertoires were released in a freely available public database meant as a resource for research on the immune response to SARS-CoV-2. Where available, HLA class I and class II types were obtained from metadata supplied by the sample provider rather than from assay-based typing. The material from the prospective study consisted of cDNA or gDNA derived from T cells, B-cell-depleted T cells, or PBMCs. Samples came from the ongoing ImmuneRACE study (first 160 participants) plus 1,254 subjects from 6 global collaborators. Deeply sampled blood TCRbeta repertoires from subjects exposed to, actively infected with, or recovered from COVID-19 were included in the dataset. Study-level results and caveats: The quantity of clinical and demographic metadata differed by source and by participant and was supplied without curation.

Each collaborating institution followed its own protocols to collect whole blood in K2EDTA tubes. Collaborator samples were shipped for TCRbeta analysis as frozen whole blood, isolated PBMCs, or DNA extracted from either sample type. With regard to this clone: What antigen it recognizes has not been identified. One base away there is no much larger clone; base qualities are not given.

TCRbeta CDR3 regions were amplified from genomic DNA using the immunoSEQ Assay, a bias-controlled multiplex PCR. Concerning the study's data processing: The number of nucleated cells in each sample was estimated from the amplification of reference gene primers within the assay. Sequence reads were collapsed and filtered to measure the absolute abundance of every unique TCRbeta CDR3 rearrangement. For each sample, productive Simpson clonality was calculated as the square root of Simpson's diversity index across productive rearrangements. Sourced from immuneACCESS, this table was stored by TCRdb with only in-frame sequences that have V and J called. A share of the clones is absent; for the studies checked, an unresolved V gene accounts for under half, and the remainder has no known explanation. Clone size and the V and J calls come from that table; the DNA yielded D and trimming. The sample yields some 260,000 clones; 70% to 90% were counted once. In total, the top ten clones hold about 1.3% of the sample.

Measured from the cysteine to the phenylalanine, the CDR3 is 13 residues long. This entry keeps only the CDR3 DNA: 39 bases, framed from base 1. Trimming takes 1 base from V and 3 bases from J, and the germline ends sit 4 bases apart. The germline V gene encodes CDR1 SNHLY and CDR2 FYNNEI. The sequence derives from a man at least 80 years old with acute or convalescent COVID-19. Sequenced input: peripheral blood. This chain joins TRBV2 to TRBJ1-5, with the D gene not confidently named. CDR3 sequence: CASSEGANQPQHF. The base sequence is TGTGCCAGCAGTGAAGGGGCCAATCAGCCCCAGCATTTT.